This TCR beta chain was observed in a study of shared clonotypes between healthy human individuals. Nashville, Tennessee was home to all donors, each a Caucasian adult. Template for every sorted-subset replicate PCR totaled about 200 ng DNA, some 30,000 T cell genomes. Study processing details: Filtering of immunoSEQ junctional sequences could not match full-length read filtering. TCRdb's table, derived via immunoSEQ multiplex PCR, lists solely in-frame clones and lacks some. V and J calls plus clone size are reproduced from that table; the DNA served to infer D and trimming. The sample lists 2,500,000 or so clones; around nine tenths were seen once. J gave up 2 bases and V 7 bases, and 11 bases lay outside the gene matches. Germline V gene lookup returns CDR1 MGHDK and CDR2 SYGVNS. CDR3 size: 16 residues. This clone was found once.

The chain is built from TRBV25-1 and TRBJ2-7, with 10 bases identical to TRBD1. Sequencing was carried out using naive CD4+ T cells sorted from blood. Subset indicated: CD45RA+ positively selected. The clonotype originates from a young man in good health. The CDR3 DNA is TGTGCCAGCACAGGACAGGGGGTTTCTCCCCCCTACGAGCAGTACTTC. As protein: CASTGQGVSPPYEQYF.